This T cell receptor (beta chain) is drawn from a study of blood T cells in healthy people across ages. Overall study results and limits: Across the age range, TCR beta diversity per million T cells fell in a roughly linear way. Researchers deemed the diversity estimates from one million T cells underestimates.

Next came a second PCR, run for roughly 6 to 11 cycles, which used a sample-barcoded 5' primer along with a J-beta primer mix. All cDNA molecules were each tagged by a template-switch adaptor with 12 random nucleotides. TCRdb recomputed calls from the 5' RACE reads with MiXCR, one row per CDR3 protein. The repertoire has 1.5 million to 2 million distinct CDR3 sequences, approximately 30% of them found once; the top ten carry 7% to 9%. This clonotype was counted only a few times. What it binds is not known. With 2 bases removed from V and 3 bases from J, the gap between germline ends came to 8 bases. CDR3 length equals 13 residues. Germline V lookup: CDR1 MNHEY, CDR2 SVGEGT.

This clonotype was obtained from a woman aged 30 to 39 in good health. Sequencing was performed on blood. V gene TRBV6-2 or TRBV6-3 combines with J gene TRBJ2-7; D perhaps matches TRBD2 (6 bases). CDR3 in DNA: TGTGCCAGCAGTTACGTCGGGAGCTACGAGCAGTACTTC. It translates to CASSYVGSYEQYF.